This record concerns one T cell receptor beta chain sequence. The data belong to a study of blood T cell repertoires in COVID-19. The wider study: Material from acute and convalescent COVID-19 was sourced from the United States, Italy and Spain. In each case, the material was cDNA or gDNA derived from T cells, B-cell-depleted T cells, or PBMCs.

Per the authors' pipeline: Quantification of nucleated cells was approximated via reference gene primer amplification. Clones were read by immunoSEQ multiplex PCR, and TCRdb kept only the in-frame ones, dropping some. For V, J and clone size, that table is used; D and trimming come from the DNA. The sample includes approximately 170,000 clones, about four fifths of them seen just once. V was trimmed by 3 bases and J by 4 bases, leaving 9 bases between them. This CDR3 is built from 14 residues. The germline gives CDR1 LGHDT, CDR2 YNNKEL (reference sequence). The receptor was isolated from a man aged 65-85 years who had recovered from COVID-19. The chain uses TRBV3-1 (or the pseudogene TRBV3-2) and TRBJ1-4; a weak D match, TRBD1 (5 bases). Material: peripheral blood. This CDR3 is CASSQGLVNEKLFF. In DNA form, the CDR3 reads TGTGCCAGCAGCCAGGGACTCGTTAATGAAAAACTGTTTTTT.